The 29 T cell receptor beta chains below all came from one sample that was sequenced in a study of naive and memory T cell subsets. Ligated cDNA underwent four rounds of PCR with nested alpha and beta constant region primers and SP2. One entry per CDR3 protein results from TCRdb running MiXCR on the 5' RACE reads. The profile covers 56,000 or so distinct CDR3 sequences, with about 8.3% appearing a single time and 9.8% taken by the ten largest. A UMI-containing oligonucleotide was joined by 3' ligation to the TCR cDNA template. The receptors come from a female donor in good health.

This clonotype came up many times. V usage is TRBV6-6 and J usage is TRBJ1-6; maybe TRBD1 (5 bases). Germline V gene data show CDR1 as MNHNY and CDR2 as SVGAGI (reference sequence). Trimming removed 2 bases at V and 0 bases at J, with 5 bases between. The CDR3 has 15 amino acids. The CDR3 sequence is CASSYRGSYNSPLHF. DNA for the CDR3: TGTGCCAGCAGTTACAGGGGCTCCTATAATTCACCCCTCCACTTT.

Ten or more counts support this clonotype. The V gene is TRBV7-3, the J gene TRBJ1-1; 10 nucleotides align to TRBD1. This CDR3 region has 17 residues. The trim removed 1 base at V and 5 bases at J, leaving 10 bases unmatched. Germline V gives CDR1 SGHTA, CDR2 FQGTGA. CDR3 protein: CASSLKGRTGGSTEAFF. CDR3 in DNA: TGTGCCAGCAGCTTAAAAGGCCGGACAGGGGGTAGTACTGAAGCTTTCTTT.

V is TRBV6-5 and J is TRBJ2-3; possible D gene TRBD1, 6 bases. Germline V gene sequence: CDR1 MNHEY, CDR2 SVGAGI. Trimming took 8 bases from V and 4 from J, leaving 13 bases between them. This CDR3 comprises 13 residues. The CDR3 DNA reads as TGTGCCAGCCGCAGGGGTGGGGCAGATACGCAGTATTTT. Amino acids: CASRRGGADTQYF.

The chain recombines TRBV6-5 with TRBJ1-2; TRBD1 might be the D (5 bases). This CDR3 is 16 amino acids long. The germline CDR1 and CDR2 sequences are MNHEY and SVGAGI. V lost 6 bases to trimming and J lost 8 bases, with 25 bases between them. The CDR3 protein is CASRAPGPAWSGGYTF. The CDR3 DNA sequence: TGTGCCAGCAGGGCGCCGGGACCCGCTTGGTCTGGGGGCTACACCTTC.

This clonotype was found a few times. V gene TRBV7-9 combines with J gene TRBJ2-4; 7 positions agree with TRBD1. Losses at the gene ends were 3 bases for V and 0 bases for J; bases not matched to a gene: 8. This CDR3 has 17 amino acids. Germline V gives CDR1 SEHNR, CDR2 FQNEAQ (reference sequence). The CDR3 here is CASSFQQGSLAKNIQYF. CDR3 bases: TGTGCCAGCAGCTTTCAACAGGGGAGTTTAGCCAAAAACATTCAGTACTTC.

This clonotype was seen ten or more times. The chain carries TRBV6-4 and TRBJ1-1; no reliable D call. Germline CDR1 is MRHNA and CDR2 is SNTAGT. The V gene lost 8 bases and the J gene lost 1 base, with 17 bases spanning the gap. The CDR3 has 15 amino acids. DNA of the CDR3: TGTGCCAGCCGCGAGCAAGGTATGGCGAACACTGAAGCTTTCTTT. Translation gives CASREQGMANTEAFF.

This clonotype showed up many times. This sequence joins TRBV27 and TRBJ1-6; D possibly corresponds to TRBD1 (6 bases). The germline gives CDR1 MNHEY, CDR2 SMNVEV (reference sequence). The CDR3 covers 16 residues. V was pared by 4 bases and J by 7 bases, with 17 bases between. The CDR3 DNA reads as TGTGCCAGCAGTTCGGGCCCCGGGCAGGGGAATTCACCCCTCCACTTT. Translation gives CASSSGPGQGNSPLHF.

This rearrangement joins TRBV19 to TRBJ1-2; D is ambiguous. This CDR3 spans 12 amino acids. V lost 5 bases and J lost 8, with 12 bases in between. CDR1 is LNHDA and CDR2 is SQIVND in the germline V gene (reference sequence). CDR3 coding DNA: TGTGCCAGTAGTGCGCAACCCTGGGGCTACACCTTC. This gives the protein CASSAQPWGYTF. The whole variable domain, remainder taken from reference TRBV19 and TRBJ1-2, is DGGITQSPKYLFRKEGQNVTLSCEQNLNHDAMYWYRQDPGQGLRLIYYSQIVNDFQKGDIAEGYSVSREKKESFPLTVTSAQKNPTAFYLCASSAQPWGYTFGSGTRLTVV.

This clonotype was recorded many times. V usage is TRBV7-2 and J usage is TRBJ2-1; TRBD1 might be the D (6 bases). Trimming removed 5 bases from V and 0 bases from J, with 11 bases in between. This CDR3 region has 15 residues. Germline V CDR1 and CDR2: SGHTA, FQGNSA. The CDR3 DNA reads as TGTGCCAGCAGCCGGACAGCGAGCTCCTACAATGAGCAGTTCTTC. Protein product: CASSRTASSYNEQFF.

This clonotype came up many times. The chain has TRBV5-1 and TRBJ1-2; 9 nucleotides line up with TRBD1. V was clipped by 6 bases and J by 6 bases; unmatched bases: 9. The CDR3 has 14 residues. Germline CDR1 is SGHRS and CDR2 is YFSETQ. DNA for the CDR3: TGCGCCAGCACCCCTCGGACAGGGGCAGATGGCTACACCTTC. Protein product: CASTPRTGADGYTF. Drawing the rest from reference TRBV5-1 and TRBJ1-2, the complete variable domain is KAGVTQTPRYLIKTRGQQVTLSCSPISGHRSVSWYQQTPGQGLQFLFEYFSETQRNKGNFPGRFSGRQFSNSRSEMNVSTLELGDSALYLCASTPRTGADGYTFGSGTRLTVV.

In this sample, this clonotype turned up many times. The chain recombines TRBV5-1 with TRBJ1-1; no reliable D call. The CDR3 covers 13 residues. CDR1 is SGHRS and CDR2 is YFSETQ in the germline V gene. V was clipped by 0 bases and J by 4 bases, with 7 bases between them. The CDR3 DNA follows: TGCGCCAGCAGCTTGGGGCGGTTCACTGAAGCTTTCTTT. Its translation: CASSLGRFTEAFF.

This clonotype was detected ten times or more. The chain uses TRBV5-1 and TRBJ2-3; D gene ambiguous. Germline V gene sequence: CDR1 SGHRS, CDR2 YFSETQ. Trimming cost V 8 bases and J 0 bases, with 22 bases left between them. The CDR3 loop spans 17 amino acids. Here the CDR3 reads CASTPRPGGASTDTQYF. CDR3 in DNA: TGCGCCAGTACCCCCCGTCCGGGCGGAGCTAGCACAGATACGCAGTATTTT.

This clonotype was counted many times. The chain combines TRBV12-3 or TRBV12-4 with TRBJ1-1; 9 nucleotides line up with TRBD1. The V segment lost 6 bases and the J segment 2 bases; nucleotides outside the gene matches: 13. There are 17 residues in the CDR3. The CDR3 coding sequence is TGTGCCAGCAGGGAAAACAGGGGGCTTCGAGGAAACACTGAAGCTTTCTTT. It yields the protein CASRENRGLRGNTEAFF.

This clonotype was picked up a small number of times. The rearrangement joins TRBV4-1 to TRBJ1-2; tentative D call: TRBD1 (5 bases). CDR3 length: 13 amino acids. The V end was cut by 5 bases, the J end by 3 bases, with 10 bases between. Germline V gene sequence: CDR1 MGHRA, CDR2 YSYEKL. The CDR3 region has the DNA TGCGCCAGCAGCTCCAGGGAGGACTATGGCTACACCTTC. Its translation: CASSSREDYGYTF.

As DNA, the CDR3 is TGTGCCAGCTCACCGGGGGGCTTAGGCTCCTACGAGCAGTACTTC. This codes for CASSPGGLGSYEQYF. The chain combines TRBV18 with TRBJ2-7, with D perhaps given as TRBD1 or TRBD2 (6 bases each). CDR1 and CDR2 from the germline V gene are KGHSH and LQKENI. The CDR3 has 15 amino acids. The V and J ends lost 3 bases and 0 bases respectively, with 12 bases between them.

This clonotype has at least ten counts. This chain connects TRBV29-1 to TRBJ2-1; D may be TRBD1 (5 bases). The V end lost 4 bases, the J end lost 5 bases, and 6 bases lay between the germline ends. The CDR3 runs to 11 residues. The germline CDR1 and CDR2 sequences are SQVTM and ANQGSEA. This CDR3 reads CSVARDNEQFF. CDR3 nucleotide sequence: TGCAGCGTTGCCAGGGACAATGAGCAGTTCTTC.

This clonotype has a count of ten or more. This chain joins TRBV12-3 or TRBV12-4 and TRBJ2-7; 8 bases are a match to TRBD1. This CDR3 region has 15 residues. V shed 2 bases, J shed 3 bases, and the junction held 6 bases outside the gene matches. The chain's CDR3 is CASSLRAGGYYEQYF. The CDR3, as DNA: TGTGCCAGCAGTTTACGAGCAGGGGGCTACTACGAGCAGTACTTC.

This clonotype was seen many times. CDR3 sequence reads: CASSQRRGVGNTEAFF. As DNA, the CDR3 is TGTGCCAGCAGCCAACGACGGGGCGTGGGGAACACTGAAGCTTTCTTT. The chain carries TRBV6-6 and TRBJ1-1, with D tentatively TRBD1 (5 bases). CDR3 length equals 16 residues. Trimming took off 6 bases at V and 1 base at J, with 18 bases between the two ends. Germline V gene sequence: CDR1 MNHNY, CDR2 SVGAGI (reference sequence).

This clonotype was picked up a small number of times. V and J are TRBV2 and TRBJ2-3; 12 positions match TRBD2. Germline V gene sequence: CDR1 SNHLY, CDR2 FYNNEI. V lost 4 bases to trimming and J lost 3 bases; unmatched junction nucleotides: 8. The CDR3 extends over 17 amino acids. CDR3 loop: CASSGRGLAGRTDTQYF. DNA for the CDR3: TGTGCCAGCAGTGGCCGAGGACTAGCGGGGAGAACAGATACGCAGTATTTT. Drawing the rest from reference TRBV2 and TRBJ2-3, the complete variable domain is EPEVTQTPSHQVTQMGQEVILRCVPISNHLYFYWYRQILGQKVEFLVSFYNNEISEKSEIFDDQFSVERPDGSNFTLKIRSTKLEDSAMYFCASSGRGLAGRTDTQYFGPGTRLTVL.

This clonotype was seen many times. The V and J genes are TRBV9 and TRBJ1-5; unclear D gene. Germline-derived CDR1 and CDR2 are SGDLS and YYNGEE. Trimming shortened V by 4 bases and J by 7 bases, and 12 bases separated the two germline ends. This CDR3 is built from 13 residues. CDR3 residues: CASSPRHGQPQHF. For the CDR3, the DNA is TGTGCCAGCAGCCCCAGGCATGGGCAGCCCCAGCATTTT.

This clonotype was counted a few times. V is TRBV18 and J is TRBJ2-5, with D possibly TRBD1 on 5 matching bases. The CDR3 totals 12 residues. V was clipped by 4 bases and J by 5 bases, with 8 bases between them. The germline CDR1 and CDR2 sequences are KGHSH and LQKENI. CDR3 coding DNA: TGTGCCAGCTCACTTGGGGCGGAGACCCAGTACTTC. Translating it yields CASSLGAETQYF.

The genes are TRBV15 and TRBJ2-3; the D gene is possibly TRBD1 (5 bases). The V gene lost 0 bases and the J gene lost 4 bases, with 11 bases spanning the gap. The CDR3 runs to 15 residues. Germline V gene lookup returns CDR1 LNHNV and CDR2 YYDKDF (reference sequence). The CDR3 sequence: CATSREGQGPDTQYF. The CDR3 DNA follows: TGTGCCACCAGCAGAGAAGGTCAGGGCCCAGATACGCAGTATTTT.

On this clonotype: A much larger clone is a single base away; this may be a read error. The CDR3 spells CASRRGLGSSNEKLFF. The CDR3 bases are TGTGCCAGCAGAAGGGGGCTGGGCTCAAGTAATGAAAAACTGTTTTTT. The chain uses TRBV6-6 and TRBJ1-4, with 7 nucleotides matching TRBD1. The length of the CDR3 is 16 residues. Unmatched junction bases numbered 11, after V lost 6 bases and J lost 4 bases. Germline assignment: CDR1 MNHNY and CDR2 SVGAGI (reference sequence).

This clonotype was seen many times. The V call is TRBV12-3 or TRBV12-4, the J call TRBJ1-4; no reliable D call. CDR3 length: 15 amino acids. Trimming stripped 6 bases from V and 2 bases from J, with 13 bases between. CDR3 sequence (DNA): TGTGCCAGCAGCACTTGGGAGGAGACTAATGAAAAACTGTTTTTT. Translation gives CASSTWEETNEKLFF.

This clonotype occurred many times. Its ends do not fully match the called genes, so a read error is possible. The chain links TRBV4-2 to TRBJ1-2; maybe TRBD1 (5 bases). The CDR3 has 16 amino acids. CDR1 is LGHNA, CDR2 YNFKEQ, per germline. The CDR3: CASSQVGLPSNYGDTF. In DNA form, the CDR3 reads TGTGCCAGCAGCCAAGTGGGGCTTCCCTCCAACTATGGCGACACCTTC.

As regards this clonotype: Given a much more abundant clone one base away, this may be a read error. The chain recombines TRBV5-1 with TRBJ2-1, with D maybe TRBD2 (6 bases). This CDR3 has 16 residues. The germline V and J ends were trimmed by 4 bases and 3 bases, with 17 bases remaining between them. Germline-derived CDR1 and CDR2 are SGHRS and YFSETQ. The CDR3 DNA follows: TGCGCCAGCAGCAACGGGACTCCACCATTCTACAATGAGCAGTTCTTC. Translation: CASSNGTPPFYNEQFF.

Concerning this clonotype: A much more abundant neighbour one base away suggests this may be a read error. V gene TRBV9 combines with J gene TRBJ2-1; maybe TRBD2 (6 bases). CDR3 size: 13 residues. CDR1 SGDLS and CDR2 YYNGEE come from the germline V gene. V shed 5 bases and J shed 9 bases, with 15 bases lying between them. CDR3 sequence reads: CASRGGGIVEQFF. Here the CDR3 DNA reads TGTGCCAGCAGAGGCGGCGGGATTGTTGAGCAGTTCTTC.

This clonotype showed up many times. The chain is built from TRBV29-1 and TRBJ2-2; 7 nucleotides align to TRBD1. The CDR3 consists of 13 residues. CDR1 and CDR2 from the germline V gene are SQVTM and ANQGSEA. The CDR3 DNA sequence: TGCGCCATAAGACAGGGCGGGACCGGGGAGCTGTTTTTT. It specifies CAIRQGGTGELFF.

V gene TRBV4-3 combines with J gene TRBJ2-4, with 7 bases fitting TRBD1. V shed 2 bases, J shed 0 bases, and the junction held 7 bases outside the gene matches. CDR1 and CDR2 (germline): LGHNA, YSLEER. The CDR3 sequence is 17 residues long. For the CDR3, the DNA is TGCGCCAGCAGCCAACTGTGGACAGGTCTAGCCAAAAACATTCAGTACTTC. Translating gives CASSQLWTGLAKNIQYF.